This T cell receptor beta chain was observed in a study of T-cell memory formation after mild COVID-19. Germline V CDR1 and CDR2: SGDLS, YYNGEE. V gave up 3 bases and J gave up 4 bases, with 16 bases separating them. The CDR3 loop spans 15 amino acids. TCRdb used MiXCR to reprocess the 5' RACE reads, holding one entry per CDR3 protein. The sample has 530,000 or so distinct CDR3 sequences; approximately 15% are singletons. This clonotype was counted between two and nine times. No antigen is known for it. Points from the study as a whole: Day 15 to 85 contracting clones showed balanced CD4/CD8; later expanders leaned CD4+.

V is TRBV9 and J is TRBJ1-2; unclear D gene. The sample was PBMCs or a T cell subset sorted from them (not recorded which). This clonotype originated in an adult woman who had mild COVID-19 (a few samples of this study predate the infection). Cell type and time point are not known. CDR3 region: CASSGKITEGYGYTF. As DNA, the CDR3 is TGTGCCAGCAGCGGGAAGATAACAGAGGGCTATGGCTACACCTTC.